Following are 19 T cell receptor beta chains from one sample sequenced in a study of cytomegalovirus exposure and HLA in healthy donors. Sequencing used immunoSEQ multiplex PCR; TCRdb keeps in-frame clones, though not all of them. This table holds around 150,000 clones, around 90% found once. The sequenced material came from PBMCs. The receptors were gathered from a man younger than 35 in good health and CMV-seronegative.

V gene TRBV28 combines with J gene TRBJ2-2; no definite D call. CDR3 length equals 15 residues. Germline CDR1 and CDR2: MDHEN and SYDVKM. The V end was cut by 6 bases, the J end by 7 bases, with 18 bases between. This CDR3 reads CASSPPAARVGELFF. In DNA form, the CDR3 reads TGTGCCAGCAGCCCCCCCGCGGCGCGAGTCGGGGAGCTGTTTTTT.

V usage is TRBV7-9 and J usage is TRBJ1-1; a weak D match, TRBD1 (6 bases). V dropped 0 bases and J dropped 2 bases, with 10 bases sitting between them. This CDR3 region has 15 residues. Germline V lookup: CDR1 SEHNR, CDR2 FQNEAQ (reference sequence). The CDR3 here is CASSLASGVNTEAFF. In nucleotides, the CDR3 is TGTGCCAGCAGCTTAGCGTCAGGGGTTAACACTGAAGCTTTCTTT.

This rearrangement joins TRBV10-2 to TRBJ2-1; tentatively, D is TRBD1 (6 bases). The length of the CDR3 is 13 residues. Trimming removed 7 bases at V and 5 bases at J, with 12 bases between. Germline CDR1 reads WSHSY; CDR2 reads SAAADI. This CDR3 is CASNLDSNNEQFF. The CDR3 bases are TGCGCCAGCAATTTGGACAGTAACAATGAGCAGTTCTTC.

The J gene is TRBJ1-4, the V gene TRBV10-3; tentative D call: TRBD1 (5 bases). This CDR3 contains 13 residues. With 2 bases removed from V and 4 bases from J, the gap between germline ends came to 5 bases. Looked up from germline, CDR1 is ENHRY and CDR2 is SYGVKD. As DNA, the CDR3 is TGTGCCATCAGTGAGGGACATAATGAAAAACTGTTTTTT. This sequence encodes CAISEGHNEKLFF.

This chain uses TRBV4-1 with TRBJ1-2; 10 nucleotides agree with TRBD1. After removal of 5 bases from V and 5 bases from J, the junction contained 5 bases not matched to a gene. Germline CDR1 and CDR2: MGHRA and YSYEKL. The CDR3 has 14 amino acids. The CDR3 here is CASSKTGGGYGYTF. As DNA, the CDR3 is TGCGCCAGCAGCAAGACAGGGGGCGGGTATGGCTACACCTTC.

The chain couples TRBV10-2 to TRBJ1-1; D gene uncertain. CDR3 length: 11 amino acids. Germline CDR1 is WSHSY and CDR2 is SAAADI. The germline V and J ends were trimmed by 11 bases and 4 bases, with 11 bases remaining between them. CDR3 coding DNA: TGCGCCTCAAAGGAGGTCACTGAAGCTTTCTTT. This encodes CASKEVTEAFF.

The chain carries TRBV15 and TRBJ2-1, with D possibly being TRBD1 (5 bases). Trimming cost V 0 bases and J 7 bases, with 16 bases left between them. The CDR3 sequence is 16 residues long. Germline CDR1 LNHNV, CDR2 YYDKDF (reference sequence). In DNA, the CDR3 is TGTGCCACCAGCAGAGATTTAAGGGGCTCCGGTAATGAGCAGTTCTTC. This codes for CATSRDLRGSGNEQFF. The variable domain in full, with the rest retrieved from reference TRBV15 and TRBJ2-1, is DAMVIQNPRYQVTQFGKPVTLSCSQTLNHNVMYWYQQKSSQAPKLLFHYYDKDFNNEADTPDNFQSRRPNTSFCFLDIRSPGLGDTAMYLCATSRDLRGSGNEQFFGPGTRLTVL.

The gene calls are TRBV6-5 and TRBJ1-2; TRBD1 matches at 9 bases. The CDR3 runs to 15 residues. V lost 0 bases and J lost 5; bases outside the gene matches: 4. Germline CDR1 reads MNHEY; CDR2 reads SVGAGI. CDR3 amino acids: CASSYSHRGRYGYTF. Here the CDR3 DNA reads TGTGCCAGCAGTTACTCACACAGGGGGCGTTATGGCTACACCTTC.

The chain carries TRBV7-6 and TRBJ2-3; 8 nucleotides align to TRBD2. Germline lookup yields CDR1 SGHVS and CDR2 FNYEAQ. CDR3 length: 15 residues. J gave up 5 bases and V 0 bases, and 4 bases lay outside the gene matches. The DNA for the CDR3 is TGTGCCAGCAGCTTAGCAGCGGGAGCGAAAGATACGCAGTATTTT. Its translation: CASSLAAGAKDTQYF.

The genes are TRBV7-2 and TRBJ2-5; 9 bases line up with TRBD1. The CDR3 has 16 amino acids. Germline V gene lookup returns CDR1 SGHTA and CDR2 FQGNSA. The V and J ends lost 3 bases and 4 bases, in that order; junction bases with no gene match: 9. The CDR3 DNA follows: TGTGCCAGCAGCTTGGTTCGACAGGGGGGTGGAGAGACCCAGTACTTC. It translates to CASSLVRQGGGETQYF.

The CDR3 protein is CASSYSKAYDQPQHF. The CDR3 coding sequence is TGTGCCAGCAGTTACTCGAAAGCGTATGATCAGCCCCAGCATTTT. V and J are TRBV6-5 and TRBJ1-5; D unclear. Germline V gene lookup returns CDR1 MNHEY and CDR2 SVGAGI. The CDR3 contains 15 residues. The ends were cut back, 0 bases at V and 5 bases at J, with 11 bases in the middle.

The chain has TRBV5-1 and TRBJ2-2; weak D call: TRBD1 (6 bases). V shed 7 bases and J shed 2 bases, with 18 bases lying between them. The germline V gene encodes CDR1 SGHRS and CDR2 YFSETQ. The CDR3 extends over 16 amino acids. Written as DNA, the CDR3 is TGCGCCAGCCGCAGGGGTGGGTATGGAAACACCGGGGAGCTGTTTTTT. Translated, it gives CASRRGGYGNTGELFF.

This chain connects TRBV7-2 to TRBJ2-7, with 7 bases fitting TRBD2. This CDR3 region has 14 residues. CDR1 and CDR2 (germline): SGHTA, FQGNSA. After removal of 2 bases from V and 6 bases from J, the junction contained 7 bases not matched to a gene. CDR3: CASSLSGTESEQYF. Here the CDR3 DNA reads TGTGCCAGCAGCTTAAGCGGGACGGAGTCCGAGCAGTACTTC.

V and J are TRBV27 and TRBJ1-2; D unclear. Germline CDR1 is MNHEY and CDR2 is SMNVEV (reference sequence). The V gene lost 0 bases and the J gene lost 5 bases, with 13 bases spanning the gap. CDR3 length: 15 residues. CDR3 nucleotide sequence: TGTGCCAGCAGTTTATCGATCGGGTTGGGTTATGGCTACACCTTC. Its protein product is CASSLSIGLGYGYTF.

This chain uses TRBV19 with TRBJ1-2; 9 nucleotides agree with TRBD1. V gave up 4 bases and J gave up 8 bases; unmatched junction bases: 20. In germline, CDR1 is LNHDA, CDR2 SQIVND (reference sequence). The CDR3 is 18 residues long. The CDR3 here is CASSTTSNTGTGSIGYTF. DNA of the CDR3: TGTGCCAGTAGTACAACATCCAACACAGGGACAGGGTCCATCGGCTACACCTTC.

This clone was seen only a few times. The chain couples TRBV2 to TRBJ1-3, with D hard to call. Germline CDR1 SNHLY, CDR2 FYNNEI. The CDR3 is made up of 12 amino acids. Trimming stripped 6 bases from V and 1 base from J, with 4 bases between. CDR3 sequence reads: CASRESGNTIYF. For the CDR3, the DNA is TGTGCCAGCAGGGAGTCTGGAAACACCATATATTTT.

The CDR3 here is CASVRGMNTEAFF. CDR3 nucleotide sequence: TGTGCCTCCGTACGGGGGATGAACACTGAAGCTTTCTTT. V is TRBV30 and J is TRBJ1-1; D may be TRBD1 (5 bases). The CDR3 length is 13 residues. Deletions cut 7 bases from V and 0 bases from J, with 12 bases between. Per the germline V gene, CDR1 is GTSNPN and CDR2 is SVGIG (reference sequence).

The rearrangement links TRBV4-1 to TRBJ2-2, with 7 bases aligning to TRBD1. Unmatched junction bases numbered 5, after V lost 5 bases and J lost 5 bases. CDR3 size: 14 residues. In germline, CDR1 is MGHRA, CDR2 YSYEKL. The CDR3 DNA is TGCGCCAGCAGCACCCAGGACAGGACCGGGGAGCTGTTTTTT. It yields the protein CASSTQDRTGELFF.

This chain connects TRBV30 to TRBJ1-6; the D is unclear. The CDR3 spans 13 residues. With 5 bases removed from V and 1 base from J, the gap between germline ends came to 6 bases. Germline loops: CDR1 GTSNPN, CDR2 SVGIG (reference sequence). CDR3 region: CAWGASYNSPLHF. The CDR3, as DNA: TGTGCCTGGGGTGCATCCTATAATTCACCCCTCCACTTT.